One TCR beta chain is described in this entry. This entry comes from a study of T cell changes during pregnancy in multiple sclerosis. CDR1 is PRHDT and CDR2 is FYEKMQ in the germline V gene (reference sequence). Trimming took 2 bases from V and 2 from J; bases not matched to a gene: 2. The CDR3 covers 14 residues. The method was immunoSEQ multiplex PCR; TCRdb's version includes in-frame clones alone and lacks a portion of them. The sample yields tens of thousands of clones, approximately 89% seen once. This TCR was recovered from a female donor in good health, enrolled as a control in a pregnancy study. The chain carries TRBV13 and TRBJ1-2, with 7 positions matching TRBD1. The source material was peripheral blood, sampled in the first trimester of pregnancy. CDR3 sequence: CASSLRGGNYGYTF. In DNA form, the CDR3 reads TGTGCCAGCAGCTTACGAGGGGGCAACTATGGCTACACCTTC.